The rows below give T cell receptor beta chains drawn from one sample of a study of T cell responses to AZD1222 COVID-19 vaccine. Repertoires were generated with immunoSEQ multiplex PCR, while TCRdb's copy carries only in-frame clones and drops some. This table has about 72,000 clones, roughly 91% appearing once. This specimen was peripheral blood, taken on day 0 of AZD1222 vaccination. The receptors derive from an adult in good health. The CDR3 runs from the conserved cysteine through the conserved F or W.

V gene,J gene,CDR3 protein
TRBV2,TRBJ1-3,CAGTLDTPGNTIYF
TRBV4-1,TRBJ1-6,CASSQDGAGVNSPLHF
TRBV18,TRBJ1-4,CASSPPGVGNEKLFF
TRBV4-2,TRBJ2-7,CASSQDEAGGPSNEQYF
TRBV19,TRBJ1-6,CASSIRGNSPLHF
TRBV29-1,TRBJ2-7,CSVEAGGSYEQYF
TRBV7-2,TRBJ2-6,CASSFGPYIRMAGANVLTF
TRBV11-2,TRBJ1-1,CASSLNEGGAAF
TRBV28,TRBJ1-1,CASSFDSLVTEAFF
TRBV15,TRBJ2-1,CATSRKTGTGGHEQFF
TRBV28,TRBJ2-4,CASSLQLAAVKNIQYF
TRBV6-5,TRBJ1-4,CASRGQTEKLFF
TRBV30,TRBJ2-3,CAWKQRGWRDTQYF
TRBV7-8,TRBJ1-2,CASSLNSEQGGNYGYTF
TRBV7-3,TRBJ2-3,CASSSRAASSTDTQYF
TRBV12-5,TRBJ1-5,CASALGGQPQHF
TRBV6-2/TRBV6-3,TRBJ1-5,CASSYRGIGQPQHF
TRBV30,TRBJ1-4,CACLFKTNEKLFF
TRBV28,TRBJ1-6,CASSVQGVHRSPLHF
TRBV6-5,TRBJ2-5,CASKASWGIEETQYF
TRBV11-2,TRBJ1-1,CASSRDTEAFF
TRBV30,TRBJ2-1,CAWSVPNEQFF
TRBV6-5,TRBJ2-7,CASSYRRDSYEQYF
TRBV28,TRBJ1-5,CASTPAANQPQHF
TRBV10-2,TRBJ2-5,CASSERAGVDQETQYF
TRBV30,TRBJ1-1,CACFSLTRNTEAFF
TRBV7-2,TRBJ2-1,CASSETGTSGANEQFF
TRBV6-6,TRBJ1-1,CASTDSPYTEAFF
TRBV2,TRBJ1-1,CASNQNTEAFF
TRBV7-8,TRBJ2-7,CASSSRPYEQYF
TRBV7-6,TRBJ1-3,CASSITQGSGNTIYF
TRBV7-2,TRBJ1-6,CASSLASENSPLHF
TRBV18,TRBJ1-5,CASSPPKEKEGHQPQHF
TRBV5-8,TRBJ1-2,CASSLSRVDGYTF
TRBV10-3,TRBJ1-1,CAISYDRGLGEAFF
TRBV3-1/TRBV3-2,TRBJ1-1,CASSQATGGRTEAFF
TRBV19,TRBJ1-1,CASSTNRDTMNTEAFF
TRBV2,TRBJ2-6,CASRRSSGANVLTF
TRBV25-1,TRBJ1-2,CASTQGLGYTF
TRBV7-2,TRBJ2-1,CASSTSGGSNEQFF
TRBV9,TRBJ1-5,CASSGGTGSNQPQHF
TRBV9,TRBJ1-1,CASSVDTAEAFF
TRBV11-3,TRBJ2-5,CASSLRGEETQYF
TRBV11-2,TRBJ2-7,CASSPVGGAFYEQYF
TRBV27,TRBJ1-5,CASSTGLSNQPQHF
TRBV5-4,TRBJ1-2,CASSPNTGTGGLNGYTF